One and the same sample provided the 18 T cell receptor beta chains below, sequenced in a study of blood T cell repertoires in COVID-19. Clones were sequenced by immunoSEQ multiplex PCR, and TCRdb holds only the in-frame ones, with some missing. The table lists under 35,000 clones, more than 70% of them singletons, with roughly 7% in the top ten. Sequenced sample: peripheral blood. These receptor sequences come from a human donor in a cohort sampled during active COVID-19.

The rearrangement uses TRBV6-5 and TRBJ2-1; 7 nucleotides align to TRBD2. The CDR3 has 15 residues. Germline CDR1 MNHEY, CDR2 SVGAGI. The ends lost 5 bases at V and 2 bases at J; junction bases unmatched: 6. The CDR3 DNA follows: TGTGCCAGCAGTCCCCTTGGGAGGGCCTACAATGAGCAGTTCTTC. This encodes CASSPLGRAYNEQFF.

In its sample, this clone was seen a few times. The V gene is TRBV9, the J gene TRBJ1-2; D ambiguous. Germline CDR1 is SGDLS and CDR2 is YYNGEE. The V gene lost 5 bases and the J gene lost 2 bases, with 10 bases spanning the gap. This CDR3 contains 13 residues. CDR3 residues: CASRSTENYGYTF. CDR3 nucleotides: TGTGCCAGCAGGTCCACAGAGAACTATGGCTACACCTTC.

J is TRBJ2-2 and V is TRBV6-4; TRBD2 matches at 8 bases. In germline, CDR1 is MRHNA, CDR2 SNTAGT. This CDR3 region has 17 residues. V lost 4 bases to trimming and J lost 2 bases; unmatched junction nucleotides: 9. The chain's CDR3 is CASSAQGTSGNTGELFF. In DNA, the CDR3 is TGTGCCAGCAGTGCCCAGGGTACTAGCGGTAACACCGGGGAGCTGTTTTTT.

This rearrangement joins TRBV9 to TRBJ1-2; the D is unclear. Trimming cost V 0 bases and J 4 bases, with 7 bases left between them. CDR3 length: 13 residues. Germline assignment: CDR1 SGDLS and CDR2 YYNGEE. Here the CDR3 reads CASSVGAAYGYTF. DNA of the CDR3: TGTGCCAGCAGCGTAGGTGCGGCCTATGGCTACACCTTC. Supplemented by reference TRBV9 and TRBJ1-2, the full variable domain reads DSGVTQTPKHLITATGQRVTLRCSPRSGDLSVYWYQQSLDQGLQFLIQYYNGEERAKGNILERFSAQQFPDLHSELNLSSLELGDSALYFCASSVGAAYGYTFGSGTRLTVV.

The chain recombines TRBV29-1 with TRBJ2-2; TRBD1 matches at 9 bases. The CDR3 length is 14 residues. Germline V lookup: CDR1 SQVTM, CDR2 ANQGSEA. The DNA for the CDR3 is TGCAGTGCTACAAGGGACAGGGAGATCGGGGAGCTGTTTTTT. Amino acid sequence: CSATRDREIGELFF.

The genes are TRBV18 and TRBJ2-7, with D possibly being TRBD2 (6 bases). The CDR3 is 14 residues long. V lost 4 bases to trimming and J lost 4 bases, with 14 bases between them. Per the germline V gene, CDR1 is KGHSH and CDR2 is LQKENI. CDR3 coding DNA: TGTGCCAGCTCACACGCGACTAGACTTTACGAGCAGTACTTC. It codes for CASSHATRLYEQYF. The whole variable domain, remainder taken from reference TRBV18 and TRBJ2-7, is NAGVMQNPRHLVRRRGQEARLRCSPMKGHSHVYWYRQLPEEGLKFMVYLQKENIIDESGMPKERFSAEFPKEGPSILRIQQVVRGDSAAYFCASSHATRLYEQYFGPGTRLTVT.

The rearrangement uses TRBV5-6 and TRBJ1-4; D uncertain. The germline gives CDR1 SGHDT, CDR2 YYEEEE. The CDR3 contains 17 residues. V was shortened by 1 base and J by 5 bases, with 18 bases between the two germline ends. CDR3: CASSLFTNLAGNEKLFF. DNA for the CDR3: TGTGCCAGCAGCTTGTTCACCAACCTAGCGGGAAATGAAAAACTGTTTTTT.

This sequence joins TRBV10-3 and TRBJ2-7, with TRBD1 matching over 7 bases. The germline CDR1 and CDR2 sequences are ENHRY and SYGVKD. V lost 6 bases, J lost 2 bases, and 4 bases stayed unmatched. This CDR3 comprises 13 residues. Here the CDR3 reads CAIRNRGTYEQYF. The DNA of the CDR3 is TGTGCCATCAGAAACAGGGGTACCTACGAGCAGTACTTC.

This clone was recorded once. The V gene is TRBV6-5, the J gene TRBJ2-7; 7 bases match TRBD1. The V and J ends lost 4 bases and 1 base, in that order; junction bases with no gene match: 7. Germline V CDR1 and CDR2: MNHEY, SVGAGI. The CDR3 is 15 residues long. In DNA, the CDR3 is TGTGCCAGCAGTTCGAACCACAGGGGTTCCTACGAGCAGTACTTC. It translates to CASSSNHRGSYEQYF.

The rearrangement uses TRBV5-1 and TRBJ2-5; 12 bases match TRBD1. CDR1 is SGHRS, CDR2 YFSETQ, per germline. With V trimmed by 1 base and J by 2 bases, 6 bases remained unmatched. The CDR3 length is 17 residues. CDR3 amino acids: CASSLFGTGGAQETQYF. The CDR3 DNA follows: TGCGCCAGCAGCTTGTTCGGGACAGGGGGCGCGCAAGAGACCCAGTACTTC. Full variable domain (missing parts from reference TRBV5-1 and TRBJ2-5): KAGVTQTPRYLIKTRGQQVTLSCSPISGHRSVSWYQQTPGQGLQFLFEYFSETQRNKGNFPGRFSGRQFSNSRSEMNVSTLELGDSALYLCASSLFGTGGAQETQYFGPGTRLLVL.

The chain carries TRBV2 and TRBJ2-6, with 12 bases identical to TRBD2. The CDR3 has 22 residues. Germline loops: CDR1 SNHLY, CDR2 FYNNEI. V shed 7 bases, J shed 0 bases, and the junction held 19 bases outside the gene matches. The CDR3 DNA reads TGTGCCAGCATCCCCCGCCTGACTAGCGGGGGTGGGGTTGGCTCTGGGGCCAACGTCCTGACTTTC. This translates into CASIPRLTSGGGVGSGANVLTF. Variable domain in full (rest from reference TRBV2 and TRBJ2-6): EPEVTQTPSHQVTQMGQEVILRCVPISNHLYFYWYRQILGQKVEFLVSFYNNEISEKSEIFDDQFSVERPDGSNFTLKIRSTKLEDSAMYFCASIPRLTSGGGVGSGANVLTFGAGSRLTVL.

The chain employs TRBV10-3 and TRBJ1-5, with TRBD1 matching over 7 bases. The CDR3 loop spans 13 amino acids. Germline V gives CDR1 ENHRY, CDR2 SYGVKD. After removal of 11 bases from V and 7 bases from J, the junction contained 11 bases not matched to a gene. For the CDR3, the DNA is TGTGCCTCTGGACAGGAGGGCTGGCAGCCCCAGCATTTT. This sequence encodes CASGQEGWQPQHF.

As concerns this clone: An end of the junction differs from the germline gene, which may be a read error. This specimen includes other DNA sequences encoding the same CDR3. The chain combines TRBV19 with TRBJ2-5; 11 nucleotides match TRBD1. The length of the CDR3 is 16 residues. Germline V CDR1 and CDR2: LNHDA, SQIVND (reference sequence). The CDR3 sequence is CASSNVWTGGRETQYF. For the CDR3, the DNA is TGTGCCAGTAGCAATGTCTGGACAGGGGGCCGAGAGACTCAGTACTTC.

The chain recombines TRBV21-1 with TRBJ2-3; the D call TRBD2 from the table was never checked on the DNA. TRBV21-1 is an annotated pseudogene. The CDR3 has 19 residues. CDR3 nucleotides: TGTGCCAGCAGCAAAGTGAGACTAGCGGGATCCCCTCCCCCAGATACGCAGTATTTT. This translates into CASSKVRLAGSPPPDTQYF.

This rearrangement joins TRBV2 to TRBJ2-2; TRBD2 agrees at 10 bases. Looked up from germline, CDR1 is SNHLY and CDR2 is FYNNEI. This CDR3 is built from 17 residues. J lost 7 bases, V lost 7 bases, and 15 bases had no gene match. Here the CDR3 DNA reads TGTGCCAGCACCCGCCTCCAGCGGGAGGGCCAGGGCGGGGAGCTGTTTTTT. Encoded protein: CASTRLQREGQGGELFF.

V is TRBV5-4 and J is TRBJ2-1; D ambiguous. Germline V gene lookup returns CDR1 SGHNT and CDR2 YYREEE (reference sequence). V was cut by 2 bases and J by 0 bases, with 9 bases left in between. The CDR3 has 15 amino acids. In DNA form, the CDR3 reads TGTGCCAGCAGCTTTTACTTTAGCTCCTACAATGAGCAGTTCTTC. It is translated as CASSFYFSSYNEQFF.

The gene calls are TRBV7-8 and TRBJ1-5; 9 bases are shared with TRBD1. This CDR3 has 14 residues. The germline CDR1 and CDR2 sequences are SGHVS and FQNEAQ. Germline trimming cut 2 bases from V and 7 bases from J; bases unmatched to any gene: 3. CDR3 protein: CASSLTTGGQPQHF. The CDR3 DNA sequence: TGTGCCAGCAGCTTAACTACAGGGGGCCAGCCCCAGCATTTT.

CDR3 in amino acids: CASSEWGGSYNEQFF. In DNA, the CDR3 is TGTGCCAGCAGTGAGTGGGGGGGCTCCTACAATGAGCAGTTCTTC. The rearrangement links TRBV6-1 to TRBJ2-1; 7 bases are shared with TRBD2. The CDR3 runs to 15 residues. The V and J ends lost 3 bases and 0 bases, in that order; junction bases with no gene match: 2. Looked up from germline, CDR1 is MNHNS and CDR2 is SASEGT.